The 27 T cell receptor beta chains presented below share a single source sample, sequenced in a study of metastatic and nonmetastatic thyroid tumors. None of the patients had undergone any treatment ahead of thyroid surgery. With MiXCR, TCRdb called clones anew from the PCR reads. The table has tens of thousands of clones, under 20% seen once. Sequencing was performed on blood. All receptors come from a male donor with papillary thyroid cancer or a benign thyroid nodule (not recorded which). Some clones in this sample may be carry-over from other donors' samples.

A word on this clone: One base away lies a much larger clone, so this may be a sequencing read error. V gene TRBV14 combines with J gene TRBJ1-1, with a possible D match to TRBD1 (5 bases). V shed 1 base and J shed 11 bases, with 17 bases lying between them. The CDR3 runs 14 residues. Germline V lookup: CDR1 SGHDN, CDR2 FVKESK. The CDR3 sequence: CASSQASRGATAFF. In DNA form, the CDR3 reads TGTGCCAGCAGCCAAGCCAGTAGGGGAGCGACGGCTTTCTTT.

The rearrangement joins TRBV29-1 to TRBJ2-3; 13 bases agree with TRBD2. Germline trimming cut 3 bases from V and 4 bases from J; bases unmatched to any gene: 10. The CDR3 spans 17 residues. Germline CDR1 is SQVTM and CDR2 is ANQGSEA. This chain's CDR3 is CSVDGLWTSGGADTQYF. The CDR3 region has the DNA TGCAGCGTTGACGGACTTTGGACTAGCGGGGGCGCAGATACGCAGTATTTT.

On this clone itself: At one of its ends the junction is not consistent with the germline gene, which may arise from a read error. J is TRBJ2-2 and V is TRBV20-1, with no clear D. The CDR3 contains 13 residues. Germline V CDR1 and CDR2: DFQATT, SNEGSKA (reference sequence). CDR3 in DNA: TGCAGTGCTAGTGTAGGGTACACCGGTGAGCTGTTTTTT. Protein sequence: CSASVGYTGELFF.

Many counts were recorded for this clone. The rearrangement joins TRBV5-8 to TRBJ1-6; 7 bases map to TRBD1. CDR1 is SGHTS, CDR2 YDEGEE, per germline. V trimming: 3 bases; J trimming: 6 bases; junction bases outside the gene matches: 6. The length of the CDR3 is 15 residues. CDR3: CASSSGTALNSPLHF. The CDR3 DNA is TGTGCCAGCAGCTCGGGGACAGCTCTTAATTCACCCCTCCACTTT.

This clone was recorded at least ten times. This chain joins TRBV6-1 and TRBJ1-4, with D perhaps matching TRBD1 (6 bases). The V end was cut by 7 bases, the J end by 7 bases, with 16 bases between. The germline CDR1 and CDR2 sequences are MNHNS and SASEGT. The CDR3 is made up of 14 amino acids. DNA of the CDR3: TGTGCCAGCAAAGACGGGGGCGGATTTGAAAAACTGTTTTTT. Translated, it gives CASKDGGGFEKLFF.

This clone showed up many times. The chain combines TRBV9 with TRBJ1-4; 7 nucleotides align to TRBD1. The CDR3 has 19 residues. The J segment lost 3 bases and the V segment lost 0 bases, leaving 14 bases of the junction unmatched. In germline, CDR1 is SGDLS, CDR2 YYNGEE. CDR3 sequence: CASSVAGGQNEPANEKLFF. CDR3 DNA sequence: TGTGCCAGCAGCGTAGCTGGGGGACAGAACGAGCCGGCTAATGAAAAACTGTTTTTT.

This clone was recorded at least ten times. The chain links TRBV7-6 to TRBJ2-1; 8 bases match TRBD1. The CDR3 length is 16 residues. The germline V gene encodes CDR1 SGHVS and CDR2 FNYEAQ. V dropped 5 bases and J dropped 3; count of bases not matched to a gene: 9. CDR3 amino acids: CASSPSYRGVYNEQFF. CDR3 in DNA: TGTGCCAGCAGCCCCAGCTACAGGGGGGTCTACAATGAGCAGTTCTTC.

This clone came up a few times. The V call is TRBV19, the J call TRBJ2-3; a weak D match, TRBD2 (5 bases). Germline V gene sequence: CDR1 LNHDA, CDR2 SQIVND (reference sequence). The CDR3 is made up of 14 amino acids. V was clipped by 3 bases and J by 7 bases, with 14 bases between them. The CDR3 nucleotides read TGTGCCAGTAGTATTCTCGGAGGAACACATACGCAGTATTTT. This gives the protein CASSILGGTHTQYF.

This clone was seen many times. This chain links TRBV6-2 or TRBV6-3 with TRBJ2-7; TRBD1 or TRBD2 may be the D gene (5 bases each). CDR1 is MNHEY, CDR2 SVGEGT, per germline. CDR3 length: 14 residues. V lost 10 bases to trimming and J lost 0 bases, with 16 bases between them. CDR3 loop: CATQGRESSYEQYF. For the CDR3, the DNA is TGTGCCACCCAGGGAAGGGAGAGCTCCTACGAGCAGTACTTC.

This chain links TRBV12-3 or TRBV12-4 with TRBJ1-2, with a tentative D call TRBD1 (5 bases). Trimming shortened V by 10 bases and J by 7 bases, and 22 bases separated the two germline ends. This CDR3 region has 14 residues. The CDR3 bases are TGTGCCACCACCCCTAGGCCTGGGGCGTGTGGCTACACCTTC. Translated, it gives CATTPRPGACGYTF.

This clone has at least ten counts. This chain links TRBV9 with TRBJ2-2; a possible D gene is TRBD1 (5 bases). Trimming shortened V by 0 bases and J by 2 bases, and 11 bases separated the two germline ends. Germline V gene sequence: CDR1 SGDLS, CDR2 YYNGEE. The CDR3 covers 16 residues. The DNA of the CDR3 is TGTGCCAGCAGCGTAGATCTAGGGGTTAACACCGGGGAGCTGTTTTTT. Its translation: CASSVDLGVNTGELFF. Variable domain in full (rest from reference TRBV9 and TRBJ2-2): DSGVTQTPKHLITATGQRVTLRCSPRSGDLSVYWYQQSLDQGLQFLIQYYNGEERAKGNILERFSAQQFPDLHSELNLSSLELGDSALYFCASSVDLGVNTGELFFGEGSRLTVL.

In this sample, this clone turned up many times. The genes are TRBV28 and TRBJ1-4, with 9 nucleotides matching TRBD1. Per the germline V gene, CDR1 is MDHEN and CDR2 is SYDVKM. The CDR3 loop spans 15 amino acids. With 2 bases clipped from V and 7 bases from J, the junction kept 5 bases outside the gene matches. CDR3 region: CASSLTGTGPEKLFF. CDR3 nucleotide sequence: TGTGCCAGCAGTTTAACCGGGACAGGGCCTGAAAAACTGTTTTTT.

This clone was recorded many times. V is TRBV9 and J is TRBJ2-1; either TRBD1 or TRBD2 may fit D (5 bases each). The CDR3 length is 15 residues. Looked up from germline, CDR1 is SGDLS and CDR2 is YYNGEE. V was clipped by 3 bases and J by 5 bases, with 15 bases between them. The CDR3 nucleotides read TGTGCCAGCAGCGCGATATCCCAGGGACACAATGAGCAGTTCTTC. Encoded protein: CASSAISQGHNEQFF. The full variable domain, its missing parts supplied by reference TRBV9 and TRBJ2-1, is DSGVTQTPKHLITATGQRVTLRCSPRSGDLSVYWYQQSLDQGLQFLIQYYNGEERAKGNILERFSAQQFPDLHSELNLSSLELGDSALYFCASSAISQGHNEQFFGPGTRLTVL.

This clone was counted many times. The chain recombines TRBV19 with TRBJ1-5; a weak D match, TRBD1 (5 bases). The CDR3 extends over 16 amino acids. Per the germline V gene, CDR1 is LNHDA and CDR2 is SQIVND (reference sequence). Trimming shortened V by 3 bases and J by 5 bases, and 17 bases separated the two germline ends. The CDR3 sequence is CASSMYRGPQDQPQHF. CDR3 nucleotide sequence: TGTGCCAGTAGTATGTATCGGGGCCCGCAAGATCAGCCCCAGCATTTT.

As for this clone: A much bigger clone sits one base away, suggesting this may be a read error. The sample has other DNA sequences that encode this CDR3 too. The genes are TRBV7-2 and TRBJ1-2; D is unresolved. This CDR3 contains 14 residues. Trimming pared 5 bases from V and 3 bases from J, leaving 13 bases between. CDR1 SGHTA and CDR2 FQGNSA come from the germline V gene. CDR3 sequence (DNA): TGTGCCAGCAGCCCCTCCCCAGGTGACTATGGCTACACCTTC. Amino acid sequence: CASSPSPGDYGYTF.

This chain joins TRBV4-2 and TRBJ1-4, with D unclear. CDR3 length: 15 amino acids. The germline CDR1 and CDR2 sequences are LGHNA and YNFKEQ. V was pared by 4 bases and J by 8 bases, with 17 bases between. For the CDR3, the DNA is TGTGCCAGCAGCCGAAGCACCGGCAGTGTGGAAAAACTGTTTTTT. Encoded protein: CASSRSTGSVEKLFF.

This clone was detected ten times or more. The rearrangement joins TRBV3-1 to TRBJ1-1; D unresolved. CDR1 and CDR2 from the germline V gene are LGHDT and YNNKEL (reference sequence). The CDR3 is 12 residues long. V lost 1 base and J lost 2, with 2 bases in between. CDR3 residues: CASSQGNTEAFF. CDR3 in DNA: TGTGCCAGCAGCCAAGGCAACACTGAAGCTTTCTTT.

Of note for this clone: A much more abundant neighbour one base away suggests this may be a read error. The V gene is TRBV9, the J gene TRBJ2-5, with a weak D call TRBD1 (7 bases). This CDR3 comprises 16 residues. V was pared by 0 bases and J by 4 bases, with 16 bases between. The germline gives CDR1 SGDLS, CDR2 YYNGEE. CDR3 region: CASSVEPGGGGETQYF. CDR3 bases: TGTGCCAGCAGCGTAGAGCCAGGGGGAGGAGGAGAGACCCAGTACTTC. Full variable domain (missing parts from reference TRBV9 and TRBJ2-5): DSGVTQTPKHLITATGQRVTLRCSPRSGDLSVYWYQQSLDQGLQFLIQYYNGEERAKGNILERFSAQQFPDLHSELNLSSLELGDSALYFCASSVEPGGGGETQYFGPGTRLLVL.

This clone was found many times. DNA for the CDR3: TGCGCCAGCAGCTTTCTACAGGGATCGGGGGAGCAGTACTTC. This encodes CASSFLQGSGEQYF. The chain links TRBV5-1 to TRBJ2-7, with D perhaps matching TRBD1 (6 bases). In germline, CDR1 is SGHRS, CDR2 YFSETQ. V was shortened by 2 bases and J by 7 bases, with 16 bases between the two germline ends. The CDR3 has 14 residues.

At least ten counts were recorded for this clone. The CDR3 DNA reads TGTGCCAGCAGTTACTCTGGGGCCAACGTCCTGACTTTC. Amino acids: CASSYSGANVLTF. The gene calls are TRBV27 and TRBJ2-6; D is ambiguous. This CDR3 spans 13 amino acids. The germline gives CDR1 MNHEY, CDR2 SMNVEV (reference sequence). The germline V and J ends were trimmed by 4 bases and 0 bases, with 1 base remaining between them.

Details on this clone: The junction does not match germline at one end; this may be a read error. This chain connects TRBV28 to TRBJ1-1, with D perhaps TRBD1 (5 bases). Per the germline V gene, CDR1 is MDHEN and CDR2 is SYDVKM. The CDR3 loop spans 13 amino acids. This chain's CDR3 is CASSWGTNTEDSF. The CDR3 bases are TGTGCCAGCAGTTGGGGGACGAACACTGAAGATTCCTTT.

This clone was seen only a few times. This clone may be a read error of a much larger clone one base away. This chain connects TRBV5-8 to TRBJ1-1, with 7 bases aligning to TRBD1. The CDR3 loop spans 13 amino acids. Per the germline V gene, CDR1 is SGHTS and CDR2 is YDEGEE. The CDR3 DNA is TGTGCCAACAGCGTACAGGGGTACACTGAAGCTTTCTTT. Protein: CANSVQGYTEAFF.

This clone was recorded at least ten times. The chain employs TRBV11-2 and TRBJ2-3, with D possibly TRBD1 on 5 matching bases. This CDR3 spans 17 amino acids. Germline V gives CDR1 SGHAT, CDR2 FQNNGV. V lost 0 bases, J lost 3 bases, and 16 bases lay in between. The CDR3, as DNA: TGTGCCAGCAGCTTAGATTGGGCAGGGTTGGGAACAGATACGCAGTATTTT. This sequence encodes CASSLDWAGLGTDTQYF.

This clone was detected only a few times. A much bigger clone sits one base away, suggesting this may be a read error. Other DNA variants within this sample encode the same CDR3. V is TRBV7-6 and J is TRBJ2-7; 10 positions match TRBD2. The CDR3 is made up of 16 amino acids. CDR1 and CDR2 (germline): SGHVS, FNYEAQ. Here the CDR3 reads CASSPRTSGISYEQYV. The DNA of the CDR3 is TGTGCCAGCAGCCCCCGGACTAGCGGAATATCCTACGAGCAGTATGTC.

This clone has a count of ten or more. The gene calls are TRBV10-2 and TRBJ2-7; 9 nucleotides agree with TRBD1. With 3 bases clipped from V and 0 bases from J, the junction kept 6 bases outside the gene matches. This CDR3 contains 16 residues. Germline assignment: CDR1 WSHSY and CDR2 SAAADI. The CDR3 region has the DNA TGCGCCAGCAGTGAATCCGGGACAGGGAGCTCCTACGAGCAGTACTTC. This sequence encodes CASSESGTGSSYEQYF.

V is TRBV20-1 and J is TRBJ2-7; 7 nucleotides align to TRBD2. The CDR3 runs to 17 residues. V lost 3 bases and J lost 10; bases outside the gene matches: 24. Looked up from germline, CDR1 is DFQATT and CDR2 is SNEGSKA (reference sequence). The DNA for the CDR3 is TGCAGTGCTAGTTGGGTTCCAGCGGGGAGCTCCTACAATGATCAGTACTTC. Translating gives CSASWVPAGSSYNDQYF.

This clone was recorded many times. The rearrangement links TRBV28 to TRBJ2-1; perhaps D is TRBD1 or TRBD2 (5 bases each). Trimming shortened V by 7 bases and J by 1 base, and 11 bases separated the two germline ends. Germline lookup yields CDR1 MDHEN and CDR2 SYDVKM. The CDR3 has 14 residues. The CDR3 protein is CASTLGVSYNEQFF. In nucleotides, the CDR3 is TGTGCCAGCACCCTGGGGGTGTCCTACAATGAGCAGTTCTTC.